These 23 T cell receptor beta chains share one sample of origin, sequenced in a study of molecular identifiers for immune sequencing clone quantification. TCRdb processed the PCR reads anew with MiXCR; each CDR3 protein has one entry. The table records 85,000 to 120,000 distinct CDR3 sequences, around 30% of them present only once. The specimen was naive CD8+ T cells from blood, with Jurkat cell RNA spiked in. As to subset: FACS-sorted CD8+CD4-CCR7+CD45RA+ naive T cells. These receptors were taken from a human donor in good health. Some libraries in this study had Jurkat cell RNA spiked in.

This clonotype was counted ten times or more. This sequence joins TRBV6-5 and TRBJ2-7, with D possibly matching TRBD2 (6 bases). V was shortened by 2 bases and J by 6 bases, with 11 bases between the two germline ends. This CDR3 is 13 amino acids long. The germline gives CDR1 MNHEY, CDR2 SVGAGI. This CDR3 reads CASSYQGRSEQYF. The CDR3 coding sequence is TGTGCCAGCAGTTACCAAGGGAGGAGCGAGCAGTACTTC.

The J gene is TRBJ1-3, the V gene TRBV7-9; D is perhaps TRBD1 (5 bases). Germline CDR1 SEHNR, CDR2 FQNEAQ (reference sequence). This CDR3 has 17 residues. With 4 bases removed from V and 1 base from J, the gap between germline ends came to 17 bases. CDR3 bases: TGTGCCAGCAGCTCGGGGGGTTTGTCAAGATCTGGAAACACCATATATTTT. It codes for CASSSGGLSRSGNTIYF.

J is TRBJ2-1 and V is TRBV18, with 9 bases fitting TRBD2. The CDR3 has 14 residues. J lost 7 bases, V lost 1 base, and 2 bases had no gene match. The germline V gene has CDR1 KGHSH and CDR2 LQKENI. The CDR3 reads CASSPLAGANEQFF. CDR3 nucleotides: TGTGCCAGCTCACCACTAGCGGGAGCGAATGAGCAGTTCTTC.

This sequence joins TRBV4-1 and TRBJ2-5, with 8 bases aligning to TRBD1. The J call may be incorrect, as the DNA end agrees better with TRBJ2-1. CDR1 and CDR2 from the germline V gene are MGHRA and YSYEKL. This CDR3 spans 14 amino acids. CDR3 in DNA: TGCGCCAGCAGCTCTACCGGGACAGGAGAGACCCAGTTCTTC. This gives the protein CASSSTGTGETQFF.

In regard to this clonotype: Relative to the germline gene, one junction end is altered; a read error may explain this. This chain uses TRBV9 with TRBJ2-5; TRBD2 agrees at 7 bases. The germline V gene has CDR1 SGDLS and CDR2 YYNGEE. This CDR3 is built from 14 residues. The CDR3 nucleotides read TGTGCCAGCAGCGCGGCGGGAGCTGGAGAGGCCCAGTACTTC. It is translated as CASSAAGAGEAQYF.

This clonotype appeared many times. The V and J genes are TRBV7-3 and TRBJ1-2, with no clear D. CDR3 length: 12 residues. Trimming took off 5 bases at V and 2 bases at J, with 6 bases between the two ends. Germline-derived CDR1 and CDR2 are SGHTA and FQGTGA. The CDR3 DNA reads TGTGCCAGCAGCCAGGACAACTATGGCTACACCTTC. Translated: CASSQDNYGYTF.

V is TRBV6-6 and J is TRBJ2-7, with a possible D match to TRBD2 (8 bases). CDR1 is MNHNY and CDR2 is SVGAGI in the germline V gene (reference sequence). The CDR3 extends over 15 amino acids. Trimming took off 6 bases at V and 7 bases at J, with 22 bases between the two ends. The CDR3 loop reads CASRIPRGREVEQYF. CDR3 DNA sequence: TGTGCCAGCAGAATCCCGAGGGGGCGGGAGGTGGAGCAGTACTTC.

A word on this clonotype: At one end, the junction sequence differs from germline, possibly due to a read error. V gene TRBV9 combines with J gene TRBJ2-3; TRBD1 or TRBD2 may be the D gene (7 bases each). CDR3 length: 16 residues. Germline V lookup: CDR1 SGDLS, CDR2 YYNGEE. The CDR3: CASSSHGGGGTDTLYF. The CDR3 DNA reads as TGTGCCAGCAGCTCTCACGGAGGGGGAGGGACAGATACGCTGTATTTT.

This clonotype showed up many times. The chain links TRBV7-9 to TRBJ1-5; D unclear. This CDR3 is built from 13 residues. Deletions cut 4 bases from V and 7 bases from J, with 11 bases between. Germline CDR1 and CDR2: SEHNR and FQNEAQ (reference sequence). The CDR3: CASSSTPAQPQHF. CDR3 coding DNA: TGTGCCAGCAGCTCGACACCGGCCCAGCCCCAGCATTTT.

Written as DNA, the CDR3 is TGTGCCAGCAGCTTAGTGGCAGCCGATCGTTTAGCCAAAAACATTCAGTACTTC. Translating it yields CASSLVAADRLAKNIQYF. The J gene is TRBJ2-4, the V gene TRBV13; D unclear. Germline loops: CDR1 PRHDT, CDR2 FYEKMQ (reference sequence). V lost 1 base and J lost 0, with 16 bases in between. The CDR3 is made up of 18 amino acids.

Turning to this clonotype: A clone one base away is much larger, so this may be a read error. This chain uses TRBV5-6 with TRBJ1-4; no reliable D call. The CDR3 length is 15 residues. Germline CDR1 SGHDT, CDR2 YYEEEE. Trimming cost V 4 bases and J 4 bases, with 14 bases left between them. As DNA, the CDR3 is TGTGCCAGCAGCCCGCGACGGAGGAATAATGAAAAACTGTTTTTT. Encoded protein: CASSPRRRNNEKLFF.

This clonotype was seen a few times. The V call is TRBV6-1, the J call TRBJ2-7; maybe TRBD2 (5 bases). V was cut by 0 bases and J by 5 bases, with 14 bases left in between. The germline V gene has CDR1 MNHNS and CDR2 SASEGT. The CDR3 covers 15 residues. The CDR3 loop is CASSEAGRGSDEQYF. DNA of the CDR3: TGTGCCAGCAGTGAAGCGGGCAGAGGGTCGGACGAGCAGTACTTC.

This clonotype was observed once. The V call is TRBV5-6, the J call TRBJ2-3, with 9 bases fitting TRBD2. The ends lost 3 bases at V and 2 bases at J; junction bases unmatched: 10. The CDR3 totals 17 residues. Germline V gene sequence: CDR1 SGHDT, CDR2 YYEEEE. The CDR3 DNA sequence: TGTGCCAGCAGCTCCGTGACTAGCGGACGAAACACAGATACGCAGTATTTT. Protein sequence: CASSSVTSGRNTDTQYF.

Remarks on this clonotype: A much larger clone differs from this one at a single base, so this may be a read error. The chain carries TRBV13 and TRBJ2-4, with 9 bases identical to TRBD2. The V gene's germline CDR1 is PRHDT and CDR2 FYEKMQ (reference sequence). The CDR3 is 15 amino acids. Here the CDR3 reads CASSESAGGPGIRYF. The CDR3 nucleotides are TGTGCCAGCAGCGAGAGCGCGGGAGGGCCGGGCATTCGGTACTTC. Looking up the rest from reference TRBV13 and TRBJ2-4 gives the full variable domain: AAGVIQSPRHLIKEKRETATLKCYPIPRHDTVYWYQQGPGQDPQFLISFYEKMQSDKGSIPDRFSAQQFSDYHSELNMSSLELGDSALYFCASSESAGGPGIRYFGAGTRLSVL.

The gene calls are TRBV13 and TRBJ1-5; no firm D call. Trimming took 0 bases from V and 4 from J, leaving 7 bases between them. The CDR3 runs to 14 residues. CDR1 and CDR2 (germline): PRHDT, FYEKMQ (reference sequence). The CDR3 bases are TGTGCCAGCAGCTTAGGAAACAAAAATCAGCCCCAGCATTTT. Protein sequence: CASSLGNKNQPQHF. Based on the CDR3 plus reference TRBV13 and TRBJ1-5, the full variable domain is AAGVIQSPRHLIKEKRETATLKCYPIPRHDTVYWYQQGPGQDPQFLISFYEKMQSDKGSIPDRFSAQQFSDYHSELNMSSLELGDSALYFCASSLGNKNQPQHFGDGTRLSIL.

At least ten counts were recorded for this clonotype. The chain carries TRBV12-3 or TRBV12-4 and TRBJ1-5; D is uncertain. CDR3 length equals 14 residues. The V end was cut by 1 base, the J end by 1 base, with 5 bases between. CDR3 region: CASSLGGSNQPQHF. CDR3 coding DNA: TGTGCCAGCAGTTTAGGAGGGAGCAATCAGCCCCAGCATTTT.

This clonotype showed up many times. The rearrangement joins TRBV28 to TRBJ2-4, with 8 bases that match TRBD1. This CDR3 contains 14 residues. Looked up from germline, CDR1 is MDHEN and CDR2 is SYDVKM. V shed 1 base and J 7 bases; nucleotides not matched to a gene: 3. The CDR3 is CASSLFDRGNIQYF. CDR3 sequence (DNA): TGTGCCAGCAGTTTATTTGACAGGGGCAACATTCAGTACTTC.

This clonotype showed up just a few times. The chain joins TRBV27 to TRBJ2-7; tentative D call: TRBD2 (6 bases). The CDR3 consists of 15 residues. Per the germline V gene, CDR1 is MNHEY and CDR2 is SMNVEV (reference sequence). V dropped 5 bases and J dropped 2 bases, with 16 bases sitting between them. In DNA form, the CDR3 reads TGTGCCAGCAGTCCGGCCCGCGGGGCAGCCTACGAGCAGTACTTC. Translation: CASSPARGAAYEQYF.

The CDR3 DNA follows: TGTGCCAGCAGCGGTACAGGGGGGGGATACGAGCAGTACTTC. Protein: CASSGTGGGYEQYF. V and J are TRBV5-4 and TRBJ2-7; possibly TRBD1 for D (8 bases). CDR3 length: 14 amino acids. Trimming shortened V by 4 bases and J by 4 bases, and 15 bases separated the two germline ends. Germline assignment: CDR1 SGHNT and CDR2 YYREEE (reference sequence).

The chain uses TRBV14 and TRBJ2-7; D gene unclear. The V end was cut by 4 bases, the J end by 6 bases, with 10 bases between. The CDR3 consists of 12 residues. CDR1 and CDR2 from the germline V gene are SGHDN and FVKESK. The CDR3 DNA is TGTGCCAGCAGCCCAACATTGGGCGAGCAGTACTTC. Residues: CASSPTLGEQYF.

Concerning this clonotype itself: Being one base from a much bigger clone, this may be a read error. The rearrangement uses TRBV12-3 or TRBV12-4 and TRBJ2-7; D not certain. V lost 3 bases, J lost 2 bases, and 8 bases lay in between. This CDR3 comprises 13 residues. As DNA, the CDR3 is TGTGCCAGCAGTTTGACGGCAGCCTACGAGCAGTACTTC. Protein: CASSLTAAYEQYF.

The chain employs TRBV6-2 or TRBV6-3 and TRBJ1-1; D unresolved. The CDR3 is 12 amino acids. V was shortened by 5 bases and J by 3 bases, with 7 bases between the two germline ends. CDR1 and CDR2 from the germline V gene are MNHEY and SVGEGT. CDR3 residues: CASSPVDTEAFF. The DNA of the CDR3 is TGTGCCAGCAGTCCCGTGGACACTGAAGCTTTCTTT.

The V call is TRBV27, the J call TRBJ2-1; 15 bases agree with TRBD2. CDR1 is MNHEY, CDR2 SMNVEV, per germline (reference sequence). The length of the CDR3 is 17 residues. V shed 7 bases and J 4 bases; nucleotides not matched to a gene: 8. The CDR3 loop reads CASTSGLAGGNYNEQFF. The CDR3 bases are TGTGCCAGCACCTCCGGACTAGCGGGGGGGAATTACAATGAGCAGTTCTTC.